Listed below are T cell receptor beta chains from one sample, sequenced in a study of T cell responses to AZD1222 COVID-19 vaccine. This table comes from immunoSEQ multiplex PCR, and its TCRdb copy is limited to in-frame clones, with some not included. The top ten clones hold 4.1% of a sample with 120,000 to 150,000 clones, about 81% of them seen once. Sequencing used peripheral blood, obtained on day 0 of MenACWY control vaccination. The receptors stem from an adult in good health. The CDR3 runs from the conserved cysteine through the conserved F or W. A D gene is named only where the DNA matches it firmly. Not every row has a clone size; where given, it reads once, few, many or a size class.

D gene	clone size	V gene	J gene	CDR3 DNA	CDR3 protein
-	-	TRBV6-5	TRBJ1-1	TGTGCCAGCAGCCCGACCCAGGGCACTGAAGCTTTCTTT	CASSPTQGTEAFF
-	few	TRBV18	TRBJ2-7	TGTGCCAGCTCACCAGCCGCGAAAACCTACGAGCAGTACTTC	CASSPAAKTYEQYF
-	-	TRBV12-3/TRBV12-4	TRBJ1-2	TGTGCCAGCAGTTTAAACAGTGGCTACACCTTC	CASSLNSGYTF
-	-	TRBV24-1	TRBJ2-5	TGTGCCACCAGTGACGAAAAAGAGACCCAGTACTTC	CATSDEKETQYF
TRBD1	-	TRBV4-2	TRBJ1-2	TGTGCCAGCAGCCAAGAAGGTGTAGGGGGCGAAGGCTTCTATGGCTACACCTTC	CASSQEGVGGEGFYGYTF
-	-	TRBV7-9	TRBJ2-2	TGTGCCAGCAGCACAACTGACTGGGAGAACACCGGGGAGCTGTTTTTT	CASSTTDWENTGELFF
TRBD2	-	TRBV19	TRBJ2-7	TGTGCCAGTAGCGATCCTGCGGGAGCGGCTCTCTACGAGCAGTACTTC	CASSDPAGAALYEQYF
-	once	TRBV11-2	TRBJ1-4	TGTGCCAGCAGGTTTGGGCCAACTAATGAAAAACTGTTTTTT	CASRFGPTNEKLFF
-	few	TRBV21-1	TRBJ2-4	TGTGCCAGCAGCAAAACGACAGGGACGAACATTCAGTACTTC	CASSKTTGTNIQYF
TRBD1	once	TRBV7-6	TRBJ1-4	TGTGCCAGCAGCTTAATGCTTCGGGACAGGGGGCGTGCTAATGAAAAACTGTTTTTT	CASSLMLRDRGRANEKLFF
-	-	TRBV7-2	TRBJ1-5	TGTGCCAGCAGCCCTGTAGGACAGTTCAATCAGCCCCAGCATTTT	CASSPVGQFNQPQHF
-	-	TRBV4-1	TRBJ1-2	TGCGCCAGCAGCCATACACCAATAGGGGGGGGTAACTATGGCTACACCTTC	CASSHTPIGGGNYGYTF
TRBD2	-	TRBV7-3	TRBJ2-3	TGTGCCAGCAGCCTGCTCGGACTAGCGGGGGATACGCAGTATTTT	CASSLLGLAGDTQYF
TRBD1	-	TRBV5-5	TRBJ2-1	TGTGCCAGCAGCTTGGAGACAGGGGGGGGAGTCCCCTACAATGAGCAGTTCTTC	CASSLETGGGVPYNEQFF
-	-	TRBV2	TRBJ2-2	TGTGCCAGCAGTGACGCGGGGGCTGCGAACACCGGGGAGCTGTTTTTT	CASSDAGAANTGELFF
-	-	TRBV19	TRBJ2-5	TGTGCCAGTTATCAAGGGCACCAAGAGACCCAGTACTTC	CASYQGHQETQYF
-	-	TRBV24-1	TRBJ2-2	TGTGCCACCAGTCCGAGGAGGAACACCGGGGAGCTGTTTTTT	CATSPRRNTGELFF
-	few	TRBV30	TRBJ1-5	TGTGCCCTTGGTGTGGGCCCCCGGAGCAATCAGCCCCAGCATTTT	CALGVGPRSNQPQHF
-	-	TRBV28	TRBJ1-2	TGTGCCAGCACTCGACGGGGATACGGCTACACCTTC	CASTRRGYGYTF
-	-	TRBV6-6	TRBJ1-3	TGTGCCAGCAGTTATGAAGGCAGCTCTGGAAACACCATATATTTT	CASSYEGSSGNTIYF
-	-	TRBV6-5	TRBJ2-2	TGTGCCAGCCTCCAGCCAGGGACCGGGGAGCTGTTTTTT	CASLQPGTGELFF
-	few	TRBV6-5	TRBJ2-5	TGTGCCAGCAGTTGGGACACTAGCCAAGAGACCCAGTACTTC	CASSWDTSQETQYF
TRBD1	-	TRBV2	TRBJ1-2	TGTGCCAGCAGTGTAGAGGGGGCCTATGGCTACACCTTC	CASSVEGAYGYTF
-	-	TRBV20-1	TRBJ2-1	TGCAGTGCCACTAGATACAATGAGCAGTTCTTC	CSATRYNEQFF
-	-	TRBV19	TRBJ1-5	TGTGCCAGTAGCCCCGGGCCGGGGGGCCATCAGCCCCAGCATTTT	CASSPGPGGHQPQHF
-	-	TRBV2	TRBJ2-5	TGTGCCACGGACGGGGGATCTCAAGAGACCCAGTACTTC	CATDGGSQETQYF
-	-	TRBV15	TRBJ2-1	TGTGCCACCAGTCCCCGGGGCCGCTCCTACAATGAGCAGTTCTTC	CATSPRGRSYNEQFF
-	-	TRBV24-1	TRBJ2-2	TGTGCCACCAGTGACAAATCAACTGGTAACACCGGGGAGCTGTTTTTT	CATSDKSTGNTGELFF
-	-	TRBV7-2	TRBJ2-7	TGTGCCAGCAGCTTGGGTCTGGTAAGGGAGCAGTACTTC	CASSLGLVREQYF
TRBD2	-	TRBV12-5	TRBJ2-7	TGTGCTAGTGGTTTGGCGGAATTAAGCGGGAGGCGCTCCTACGAGCAGTACTTC	CASGLAELSGRRSYEQYF
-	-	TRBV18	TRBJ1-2	TGTGCCAGCTCACCACCGATCCCCCGAGCGCGCCCCTTTGGAGATGGCTACACCTTC	CASSPPIPRARPFGDGYTF
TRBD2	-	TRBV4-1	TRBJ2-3	TGCGCCAGCAGCACCCGCGGGGGGGCCGTGACAGATACGCAGTATTTT	CASSTRGGAVTDTQYF
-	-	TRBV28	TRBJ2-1	TGTGCCAGCAGTTTGGTTCAGAACAATGAGCAGTTCTTC	CASSLVQNNEQFF
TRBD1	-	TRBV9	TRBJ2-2	TGTGCCAGTACGACAGGGGACGCCGGGGAGCTGTTTTTT	CASTTGDAGELFF
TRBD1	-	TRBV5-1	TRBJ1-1	TGCGCCAGCAGCTTGGGGACAGGGGTCGCGGACACTGAAGCTTTCTTT	CASSLGTGVADTEAFF
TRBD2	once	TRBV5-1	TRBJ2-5	TGCGCCAGCAGCTTGGATCTAGCGGGGGGTACACAAGAGACCCAGTACTTC	CASSLDLAGGTQETQYF
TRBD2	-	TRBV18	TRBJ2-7	TGTGCCAGCTCGCAGACTAGCGGGGAGTCCTACGAGCAGTACTTC	CASSQTSGESYEQYF
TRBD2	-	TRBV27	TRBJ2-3	TGTGCTGCAGGCCGGCTAGCGGGGGGGCTTAACACAGATACGCAGTATTTT	CAAGRLAGGLNTDTQYF
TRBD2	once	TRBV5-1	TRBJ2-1	TGCGCCAGCAGCTTGGCGGGGGGTAAGGTCGGTGAGCAGTTCTTC	CASSLAGGKVGEQFF
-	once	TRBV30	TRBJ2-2	TGTGCCTGGAGTCGGACGGACACCGGGGAGCTGTTTTTT	CAWSRTDTGELFF
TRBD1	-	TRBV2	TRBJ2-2	TGTGCCAGCAGTGTTGACGTCGGACAGGGTGTTTGGTCCGCGACCGGGGAGCTGTTTTTT	CASSVDVGQGVWSATGELFF
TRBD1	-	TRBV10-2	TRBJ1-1	TGCGCCAGCAGTAAGGGACAGGGACGGGTACCTGAAGCTTTCTTT	CASSKGQGRVPEAFF
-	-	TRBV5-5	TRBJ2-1	TGTGCCAGCAGCTTGAGCACAAGGCCCCATGAGCAGTTCTTC	CASSLSTRPHEQFF
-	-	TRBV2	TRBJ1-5	TGTGCCAGCAGTCCCGCAATTAGCAATCAGCCCCAGCATTTT	CASSPAISNQPQHF
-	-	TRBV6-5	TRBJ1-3	TGTGCCAGCAGCGTTCAAAGAGCCGGAAACACCATATATTTT	CASSVQRAGNTIYF
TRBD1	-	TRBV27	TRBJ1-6	TGTGCCAGCAGTTTAGGACAGGGGGACAATTCACCCCTCCACTTT	CASSLGQGDNSPLHF
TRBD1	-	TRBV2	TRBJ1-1	TGTGCCAGCAGTCTTGCCGGGACAGGGGTGAACACTGAAGCTTTCTTT	CASSLAGTGVNTEAFF